The next 14 T cell receptor beta chains were all read from a single sample in a study of blood T cell repertoires in COVID-19. The table came from immunoSEQ multiplex PCR; TCRdb's copy has only in-frame clones and leaves some out. The sample has approximately 100,000 clones, 85% to 90% seen once. Specimen: peripheral blood. These receptors all come from a human donor in a cohort sampled during active COVID-19.

The gene calls are TRBV7-9 and TRBJ2-5; D ambiguous. The germline V gene has CDR1 SEHNR and CDR2 FQNEAQ (reference sequence). The germline V and J ends were trimmed by 6 bases and 5 bases, with 10 bases remaining between them. CDR3 size: 12 residues. CDR3 region: CASRPLEETQYF. CDR3 sequence (DNA): TGTGCCAGCAGGCCCCTCGAGGAGACCCAGTACTTC. Full variable domain (outside the CDR3, taken from reference TRBV7-9 and TRBJ2-5): DTGVSQNPRHKITKRGQNVTFRCDPISEHNRLYWYRQTLGQGPEFLTYFQNEAQLEKSRLLSDRFSAERPKGSFSTLEIQRTEQGDSAMYLCASRPLEETQYFGPGTRLLVL.

Comments on this clone: Other DNA sequences in the same sample also yield this CDR3. This chain joins TRBV4-2 and TRBJ2-7; TRBD1 matches 9 bases. The CDR3 spans 14 residues. Germline lookup yields CDR1 LGHNA and CDR2 YNFKEQ. The V gene end was trimmed by 3 bases and the J gene end by 2 bases; junction bases not matched to a gene: 2. This chain's CDR3 is CASSQGQGTYEQYF. CDR3 DNA: TGTGCCAGCAGCCAGGGACAGGGAACCTACGAGCAGTACTTC.

The chain employs TRBV27 and TRBJ1-4, with 7 nucleotides matching TRBD1. The CDR3 has 14 residues. With 5 bases clipped from V and 8 bases from J, the junction kept 8 bases outside the gene matches. CDR1 is MNHEY, CDR2 SMNVEV, per germline (reference sequence). The CDR3 reads CASSPRQGYEKLFF. The CDR3 region has the DNA TGTGCCAGCAGTCCTCGACAGGGTTACGAAAAACTGTTTTTT.

This clone is a singleton in its sample. This chain joins TRBV6-1 and TRBJ1-1; D is possibly TRBD1 (6 bases). V gave up 2 bases and J gave up 8 bases, with 15 bases separating them. This CDR3 comprises 14 residues. The V gene's germline CDR1 is MNHNS and CDR2 SASEGT. This CDR3 is CASSEWETQGEAFF. The DNA of the CDR3 is TGTGCCAGCAGTGAATGGGAGACTCAGGGGGAAGCTTTCTTT.

The chain combines TRBV5-1 with TRBJ1-4; 7 bases fit TRBD1. This CDR3 comprises 16 residues. Trimming took 3 bases from V and 5 from J; bases not matched to a gene: 10. In germline, CDR1 is SGHRS, CDR2 YFSETQ. The CDR3 DNA reads as TGCGCCAGCAGCTCGAGGCCGACAGGGTCAAATGAAAAACTGTTTTTT. Its protein product is CASSSRPTGSNEKLFF.

The chain joins TRBV28 to TRBJ2-7; 9 positions agree with TRBD1. The CDR3 loop spans 15 amino acids. Germline CDR1 and CDR2: MDHEN and SYDVKM. The ends lost 4 bases at V and 5 bases at J; junction bases unmatched: 9. CDR3 nucleotide sequence: TGTGCCAGCAGTTCCGGACAGGGGTACAAGAACGAGCAGTACTTC. Translated, it gives CASSSGQGYKNEQYF.

This rearrangement joins TRBV2 to TRBJ2-3; 9 bases align to TRBD1. The CDR3 totals 14 residues. Germline CDR1 and CDR2: SNHLY and FYNNEI. Trimming at V came to 7 bases and at J to 6 bases, leaving 8 bases not matched to a gene. The CDR3 protein is CASMKDRGGDTQYF. CDR3 in DNA: TGTGCCAGCATGAAGGACAGGGGTGGTGATACGCAGTATTTT.

The chain carries TRBV15 and TRBJ2-5; no firm D call. V gave up 0 bases and J gave up 5 bases, with 7 bases separating them. CDR1 and CDR2 from the germline V gene are LNHNV and YYDKDF (reference sequence). The CDR3 has 13 amino acids. The DNA for the CDR3 is TGTGCCACCAGCAGAGATTGGCGGGAGACCCAGTACTTC. It is translated as CATSRDWRETQYF.

This chain links TRBV7-9 with TRBJ1-1; possible D gene TRBD1, 6 bases. This CDR3 has 15 amino acids. Per germline, CDR1 SEHNR and CDR2 FQNEAQ (reference sequence). Trimming shortened V by 0 bases and J by 4 bases, and 12 bases separated the two germline ends. Here the CDR3 DNA reads TGTGCCAGCAGCTTAGCCTCAGGGGCTGGCACTGAAGCTTTCTTT. Its translation is CASSLASGAGTEAFF.

The gene calls are TRBV27 and TRBJ1-5; weak D call: TRBD1 (5 bases). Germline lookup yields CDR1 MNHEY and CDR2 SMNVEV (reference sequence). The CDR3 extends over 16 amino acids. Trimming took 2 bases from V and 4 from J, leaving 15 bases between them. The CDR3 is CASSLSARALNQPQHF. The CDR3 DNA follows: TGTGCCAGCAGTTTAAGCGCCAGGGCATTAAATCAGCCCCAGCATTTT.

V and J are TRBV28 and TRBJ1-1, with D tentatively TRBD1 (5 bases). This CDR3 has 13 amino acids. CDR1 is MDHEN, CDR2 SYDVKM, per germline. Trimming shortened V by 2 bases and J by 4 bases, and 8 bases separated the two germline ends. CDR3 sequence: CASSLEDTTEAFF. In DNA form, the CDR3 reads TGTGCCAGCAGTTTAGAGGACACCACTGAAGCTTTCTTT. Supplemented by reference TRBV28 and TRBJ1-1, the full variable domain reads DVKVTQSSRYLVKRTGEKVFLECVQDMDHENMFWYRQDPGLGLRLIYFSYDVKMKEKGDIPEGYSVSREKKERFSLILESASTNQTSMYLCASSLEDTTEAFFGQGTRLTVV.

This clone was found once. The J gene is TRBJ2-2, the V gene TRBV5-1; a possible D gene is TRBD1 (5 bases). The CDR3 length is 15 residues. Germline CDR1 reads SGHRS; CDR2 reads YFSETQ. V was clipped by 4 bases and J by 1 base, with 11 bases between them. The CDR3 DNA sequence: TGCGCCAGCAGCGTCTCGCAGGGGAACACCGGGGAGCTGTTTTTT. As protein: CASSVSQGNTGELFF.

The genes are TRBV3-1 (or the pseudogene TRBV3-2) and TRBJ2-1; a weak D match, TRBD2 (7 bases). Germline-derived CDR1 and CDR2 are LGHDT and YNNKEL (reference sequence). The CDR3 runs to 14 residues. V lost 3 bases and J 9 bases, leaving 15 bases between the germline ends. The chain's CDR3 is CASSHEGGGTEQFF. The CDR3 bases are TGTGCCAGCAGCCATGAAGGGGGGGGCACTGAGCAGTTCTTC.

With regard to this clone: Compared with germline, one end of the junction differs, possibly owing to a read error. The V call is TRBV7-2, the J call TRBJ1-2; D unresolved. The CDR3 length is 13 residues. The germline CDR1 and CDR2 sequences are SGHTA and FQGNSA. The CDR3 here is CASSSTENINLIF. CDR3 nucleotide sequence: TGTGCCAGCAGCTCCACAGAAAACATAAATCTAATCTTC.